This entry features one TCR beta chain sequence. This entry belongs to a study of follicular helper T cells after annual influenza vaccination. Produced via immunoSEQ multiplex PCR; TCRdb's table is partial and in-frame only. This table holds 10,000 or so clones, 70% to 85% found once. Germline trimming cut 5 bases from V and 7 bases from J; bases unmatched to any gene: 8. This CDR3 has 15 residues. Germline V CDR1 and CDR2: LNHDA, SQIVND (reference sequence). The receptor comes from an adult who received the influenza vaccine. This specimen was CXCR5- memory CD4+ T cells sorted from blood, taken 6 weeks after influenza vaccination. The rearrangement links TRBV19 to TRBJ1-5; 10 nucleotides line up with TRBD1. For the CDR3, the DNA is TGTGCCAGTAGTGGTTGGACAGGGGGTAACCAGCCCCAGCATTTT. Protein sequence: CASSGWTGGNQPQHF.